This T cell receptor beta chain was identified during a study of shared clonotypes between healthy human individuals (dated by TCRdb to about 2020). Study-wide context: Three men and a couple of women, aged 18 to 49 years, made up the cohort. To estimate repertoire size and how much clonotypes are shared between individuals, the study performed deep sequencing of blood TCR repertoires from about 5 healthy adults. Libraries were prepared and TCR repertoires were sequenced by different laboratories using diverse techniques, in order to increase sequencing depth and limit assay-specific biases. For each donor, CD4 naive and CD4 memory were each run on three plates, CD8 naive on two plates, and CD8 memory on one plate. Each donor's leukapheresis produced roughly between roughly 0.94 and 9.5 billion PBMCs.

Spanning cysteine to phenylalanine, the CDR3 consists of 16 amino acids. Of the read, only the CDR3 DNA is kept; its 48 bases are in frame from base 1. Taken from the germline V gene, the CDR1 and CDR2 loops are SGHRS and YFSETQ. V was cut back by 4 bases and J by 7 bases, leaving a gap of 21 bases between them. The donors were healthy, HIV-negative adults who had no recently reported acute infections or vaccinations. Every donor was a Caucasian adult living in Nashville, Tennessee, USA. CD4+ T cells were enriched by magnetic negative selection; naive cells were then positively selected on CD45RA, and the negative fraction formed the memory subset. After blood collection by leukapheresis, PBMCs were isolated using Ficoll-Histopaque density gradient centrifugation and then cryopreserved in the vapor phase of liquid nitrogen. Analytical flow cytometry was used to check the purity and quantity of every magnetically sorted T cell population. Each sorted fraction had its genomic DNA isolated and then quantified by UV absorbance on a Nanodrop 2000c.

For this clone: What this receptor recognizes is not known. No quality values exist for individual bases; no much larger clone is one base distant.

Points the paper makes about the study in general: Sampling was restricted to blood, and TCR repertoires in tissue are likely to differ from TCR repertoires in blood. When several donors were compared, the shared fraction of clonotypes was approximately 5% for naive CD4, 3% to 4% for naive CD8, 2% to 2.5% for memory CD4, and 0.35% to 0.5% for memory CD8. Naive subsets generally had larger estimated clonotype richness than memory subsets did. Pairwise subsampling led to the expectation that sequencing depth would affect the degree of clonotype sharing among donors. Compared with non-shared clonotypes, clonotypes shared by all four sorted-subset donors had higher generation probabilities. Even with the large sequencing depth, rarefaction of the sorted-subset datasets indicated that sequencing was incomplete. The genetic and exposure-history diversity represented was limited by the small number of donors.

Using the deep immunoSEQ assay, multiplex PCR amplified TCR CDR3 regions from genomic DNA. Genomic DNA extracted from each cell subset was distributed evenly over all wells of several immunoSEQ 96-well plates, and each plate served as one replicate. Each replicate PCR for sorted subsets received about 180 ng genomic DNA, equal to around 32,000 T cell genomes. Purified libraries were measured with a Qubit 3.0 fluorometer, size-checked on a Bioanalyzer 2100, and measured again with the KAPA Library Quantification kit. A separate single-read 150-cycle Illumina NextSeq 550 flow cell was used to sequence each immunoSEQ 96-well plate. In the authors' own workflow: Because only junctional sequences without quality scores were contained in the immunoSEQ output, filtering matching that applied to full-length reads could not be performed. Sequences were annotated with PyIR, a Python wrapper for IgBLAST v1.9, and V/J genes and CDR3 were assigned using IMGT germline references. Reads with weak V/J assignments (E-value above 1e-6), missing CDR3, stop codons, out-of-frame junctions, or ambiguous translated residues were removed. V3J clonotypes were defined as sequences sharing an identical inferred V gene, J gene, and CDR3 amino acid sequence. To compute the percentage overlap between repertoires, the number of shared unique clonotypes was divided by the size of the smaller repertoire. Three approaches were used to assess repertoire richness: RTK rarefaction, the Chao1 estimator, and Recon v2.1 estimates of unobserved clonotypes. For all TCRbeta clonotypes obtained by the gDNA method from four donors, generation probabilities were computed with OLGA. TCRdb took this table from immuneACCESS and kept in-frame rearrangements with V and J called. Such tables lack part of the clones; where checked against another copy, unresolved V genes explain under half of the gap, and the rest is unexplained. The V and J calls and the clone size are those of that table, but D and trimming were determined from the DNA. This sample has approximately 1,500,000 clones in its table, and 95% to 99% of those were observed once. The top ten hold 0.4% to 0.45% of the sample.

Sequenced: naive CD4+ T cells sorted from blood. The cell subset or site label of this sample denotes: CD45RA+ positively selected. The receptor chain draws on TRBV5-1 and TRBJ2-1; matching of 5 bases hints at TRBD2 as the D gene. The receptor was isolated from a man in his thirties or forties in good health. The sequenced DNA is TGCGCCAGCAGCCAACAACTAGTATCCGTGGGAAATGAGCAGTTCTTC. Translation gives CASSQQLVSVGNEQFF.